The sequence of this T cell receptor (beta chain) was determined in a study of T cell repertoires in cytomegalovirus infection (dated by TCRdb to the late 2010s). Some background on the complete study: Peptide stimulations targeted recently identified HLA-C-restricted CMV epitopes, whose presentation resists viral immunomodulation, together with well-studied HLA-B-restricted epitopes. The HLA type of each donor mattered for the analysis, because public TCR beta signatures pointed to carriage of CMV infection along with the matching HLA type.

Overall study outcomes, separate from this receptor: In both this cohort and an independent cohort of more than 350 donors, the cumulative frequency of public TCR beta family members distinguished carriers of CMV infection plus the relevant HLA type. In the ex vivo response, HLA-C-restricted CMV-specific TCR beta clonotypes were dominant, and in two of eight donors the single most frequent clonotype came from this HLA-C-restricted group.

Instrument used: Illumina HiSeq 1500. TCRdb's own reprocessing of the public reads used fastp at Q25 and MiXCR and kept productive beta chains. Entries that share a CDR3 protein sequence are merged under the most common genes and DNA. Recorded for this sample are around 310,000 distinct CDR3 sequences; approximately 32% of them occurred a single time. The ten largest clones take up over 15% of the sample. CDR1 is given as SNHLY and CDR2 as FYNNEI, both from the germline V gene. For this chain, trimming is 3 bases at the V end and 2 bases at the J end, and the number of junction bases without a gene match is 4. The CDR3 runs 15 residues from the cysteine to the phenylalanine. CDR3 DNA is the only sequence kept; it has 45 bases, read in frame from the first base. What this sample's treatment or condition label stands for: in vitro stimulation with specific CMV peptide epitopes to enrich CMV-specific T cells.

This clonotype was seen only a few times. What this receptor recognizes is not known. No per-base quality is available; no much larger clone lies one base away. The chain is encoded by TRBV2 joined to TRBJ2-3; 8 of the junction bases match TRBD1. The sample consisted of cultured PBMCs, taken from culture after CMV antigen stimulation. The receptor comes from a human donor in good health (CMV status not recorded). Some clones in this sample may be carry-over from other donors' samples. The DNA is TGTGCCAGCAGTGATCGGACAGGGAACACAGATACGCAGTATTTT. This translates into CASSDRTGNTDTQYF. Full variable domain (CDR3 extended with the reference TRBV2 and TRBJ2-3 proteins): EPEVTQTPSHQVTQMGQEVILRCVPISNHLYFYWYRQILGQKVEFLVSFYNNEISEKSEIFDDQFSVERPDGSNFTLKIRSTKLEDSAMYFCASSDRTGNTDTQYFGPGTRLTVL.